The T cell receptor beta chain described here comes from a study of blood T cell repertoires in COVID-19. For the study at large: Italy, Spain and the United States were the sources of the convalescent and acute COVID-19 samples. PBMCs, B-cell-depleted T cells, or T cells provided the cDNA or gDNA that made up the material.

J lost 5 bases, V lost 5 bases, and 5 bases had no gene match. From germline, CDR1 is MNHNS and CDR2 SASEGT. The CDR3 sequence is 15 residues long. In the authors' methods: Nucleated cell counts were estimated from reference gene primer amplification. The repertoire was sequenced with immunoSEQ multiplex PCR; TCRdb's copy has only in-frame clones and lacks some. That table is the source of V, J and clone size, and D and trimming were worked out from the DNA. Here the sample spans about 130,000 clones, over 80% being singletons. The sequenced sample consisted of peripheral blood. This TCR was recovered from a man in his forties with active or convalescent COVID-19. This sequence joins TRBV6-1 and TRBJ2-5; 13 nucleotides match TRBD2. The DNA for the CDR3 is TGTGCCAGCAGTTTCGGACTAGCGGGGGAGGAGACCCAGTACTTC. This sequence encodes CASSFGLAGEETQYF.